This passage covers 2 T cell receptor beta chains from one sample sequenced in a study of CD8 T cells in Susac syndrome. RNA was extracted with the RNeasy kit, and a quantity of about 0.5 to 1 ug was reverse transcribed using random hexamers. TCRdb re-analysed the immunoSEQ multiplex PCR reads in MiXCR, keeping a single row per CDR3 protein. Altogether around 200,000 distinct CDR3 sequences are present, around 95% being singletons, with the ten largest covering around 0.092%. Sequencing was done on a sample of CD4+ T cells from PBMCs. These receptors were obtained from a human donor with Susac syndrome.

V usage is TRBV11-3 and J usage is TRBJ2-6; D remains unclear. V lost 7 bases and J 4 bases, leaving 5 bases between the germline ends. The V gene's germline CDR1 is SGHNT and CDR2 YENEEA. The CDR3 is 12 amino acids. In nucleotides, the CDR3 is TGTGCCAGCACCCTGGGGGCCAACGTCCTGACTTTC. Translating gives CASTLGANVLTF. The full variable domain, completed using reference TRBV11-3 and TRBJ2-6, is EAGVVQSPRYKIIEKKQPVAFWCNPISGHNTLYWYLQNLGQGPELLIRYENEEAVDDSQLPKDRFSAERLKGVDSTLKIQPAELGDSAVYLCASTLGANVLTFGAGSRLTVL.

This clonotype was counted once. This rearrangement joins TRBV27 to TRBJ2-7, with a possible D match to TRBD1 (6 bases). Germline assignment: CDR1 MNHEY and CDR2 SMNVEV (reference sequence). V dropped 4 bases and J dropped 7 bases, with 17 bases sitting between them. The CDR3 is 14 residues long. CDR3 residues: CASSYRDTRTEQYF. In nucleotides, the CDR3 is TGTGCCAGCAGTTACCGGGACACTCGTACGGAGCAGTACTTC.